A single T cell receptor beta chain is shown here with its context. Its antigen remains unknown. This entry is derived from a study of Ad26.COV2.S vaccination and SARS-CoV-2 variants. The overall study: It was the COV1001 Ad26.COV2.S trial arm that included the donor. Once or twice, 56 days apart, Ad26.COV2.S was delivered intramuscularly. The study's findings and limits: Spike-specific TCR breadth was greater after Ad26.COV2.S than placebo. It is possible that the TCR breadth and depth analyses underestimated the total T cell responses.

Assay: immunoSEQ multiplex PCR; the TCRdb copy retains only in-frame clones and omits some. The profile covers approximately 350,000 clones, with over 75% appearing a single time and around 3.5% taken by the ten largest. The length of the CDR3 is 16 residues. The germline V gene has CDR1 SGHVS and CDR2 FQNEAQ. Germline trimming cut 1 base from V and 7 bases from J; bases unmatched to any gene: 7. Noted treatment: 15 to 20 received Ad26.COV2.S at low or high dose, single or two shots; about five received placebo; per-sample allocation not given. Sample collection was performed on day 63 after the first vaccine or placebo injection.

The receptor was derived from a person aged 18-60 years who received the Ad26.COV2.S COVID-19 vaccine or a placebo. The rearrangement uses TRBV7-8 and TRBJ1-4; 9 positions match TRBD1. The sample in question was peripheral blood, obtained in a trial of Ad26.COV2.S vaccine versus placebo. The CDR3 region is CASSLDPGTGSEKLFF. The CDR3 nucleotides read TGTGCCAGCAGCTTAGATCCCGGGACAGGGAGTGAAAAACTGTTTTTT.